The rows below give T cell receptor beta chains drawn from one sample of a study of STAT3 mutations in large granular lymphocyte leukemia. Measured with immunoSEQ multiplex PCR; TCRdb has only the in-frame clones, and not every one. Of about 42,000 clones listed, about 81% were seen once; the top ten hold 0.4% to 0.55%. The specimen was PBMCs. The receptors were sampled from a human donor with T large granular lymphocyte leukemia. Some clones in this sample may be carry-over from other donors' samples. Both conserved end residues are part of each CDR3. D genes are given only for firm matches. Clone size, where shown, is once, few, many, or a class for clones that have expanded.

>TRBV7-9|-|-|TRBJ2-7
TGTGCCAGCAGCTCACCATCCGGGCGATCCTACGAGCAGTACTTC
CASSSPSGRSYEQYF
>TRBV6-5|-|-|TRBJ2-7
TGTGCCAGCAGTTACGACGGCTACAGCTCCTACGAGCAGTACTTC
CASSYDGYSSYEQYF
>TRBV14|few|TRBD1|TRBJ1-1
TGTGCCAGCAGCCATCCACAGGGGAGGGAGAACACTGAAGCTTTCTTT
CASSHPQGRENTEAFF
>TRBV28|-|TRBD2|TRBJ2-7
TGTGCCAGCAGTTTGGCGGGAGGGAAATCCTACGAGCAGTACTTC
CASSLAGGKSYEQYF
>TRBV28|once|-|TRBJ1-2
TGTGCCAGCACCACCACCCGTGGCTACACCTTC
CASTTTRGYTF
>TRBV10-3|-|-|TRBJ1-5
TGTGCCATCAGTTCTTCAGGAATTGGGGATCAGCCCCAGCATTTT
CAISSSGIGDQPQHF
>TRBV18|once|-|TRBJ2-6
TGTGCCAGCTCACTAGAACTTACTGGGGCCAACGTCCTGACTTTC
CASSLELTGANVLTF
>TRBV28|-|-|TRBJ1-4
TGTGCCAGCAGTTTGGGGGGGGCAACTAATGAAAAACTGTTTTTT
CASSLGGATNEKLFF
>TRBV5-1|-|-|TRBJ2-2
TGCGCCAGCAGCTTGTCAGGGGCCCCGGGCACCGGGGAGCTGTTTTTT
CASSLSGAPGTGELFF
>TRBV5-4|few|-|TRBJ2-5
TGTGCCAGCAGCTCGCCAACCGGGTCGAGATACTTC
CASSSPTGSRYF
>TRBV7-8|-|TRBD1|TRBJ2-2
TGTGCCAGCAGCTTAGCGTTAGGGACAGGGAAACTAAACACCGGGGAGCTGTTTTTT
CASSLALGTGKLNTGELFF
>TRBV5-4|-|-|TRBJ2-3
TGTGCCAGCAGCTTTGCCGGGGGCCCCCGCACAGATACGCAGTATTTT
CASSFAGGPRTDTQYF
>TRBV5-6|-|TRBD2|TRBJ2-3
TGTGCCAGCAGCCCCCGACTAGCGGGGTACGCAGATACGCAGTATTTT
CASSPRLAGYADTQYF
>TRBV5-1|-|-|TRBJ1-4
TGCGCCAGCAGCTTCACAGGGTTGGAGACTAATGAAAAACTGTTTTTT
CASSFTGLETNEKLFF
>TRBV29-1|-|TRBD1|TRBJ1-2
TGCAGCGTTGAAGGGGACAGGGCCTATGGCTACACCTTC
CSVEGDRAYGYTF
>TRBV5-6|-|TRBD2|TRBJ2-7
TGTGCCAGCAGCTTGGGGGGGGGCTACGAGCAGTACTTC
CASSLGGGYEQYF